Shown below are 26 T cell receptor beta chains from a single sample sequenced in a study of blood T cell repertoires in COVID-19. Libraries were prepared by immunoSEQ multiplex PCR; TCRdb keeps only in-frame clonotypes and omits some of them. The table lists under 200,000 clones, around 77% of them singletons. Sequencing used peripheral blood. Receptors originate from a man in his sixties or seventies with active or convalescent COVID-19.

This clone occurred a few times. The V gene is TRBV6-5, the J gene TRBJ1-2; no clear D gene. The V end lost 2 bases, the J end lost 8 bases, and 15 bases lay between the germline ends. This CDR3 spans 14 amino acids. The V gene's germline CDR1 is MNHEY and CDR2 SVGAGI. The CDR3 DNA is TGTGCCAGCAGTTACGACACCCACTTCGAAGGCTACACCTTC. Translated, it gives CASSYDTHFEGYTF.

CDR3 residues: CASSEQDRGYNEKLFF. In nucleotides, the CDR3 is TGTGCCAGCAGTGAACAGGACAGGGGGTATAATGAAAAACTGTTTTTT. The chain combines TRBV6-1 with TRBJ1-4; 10 nucleotides align to TRBD1. Germline V gene lookup returns CDR1 MNHNS and CDR2 SASEGT. The CDR3 loop spans 16 amino acids. The trim removed 2 bases at V and 4 bases at J, leaving 4 bases unmatched.

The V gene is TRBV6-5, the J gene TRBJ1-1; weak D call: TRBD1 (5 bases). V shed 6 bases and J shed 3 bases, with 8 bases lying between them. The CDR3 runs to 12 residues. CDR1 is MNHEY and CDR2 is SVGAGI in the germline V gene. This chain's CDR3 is CASSSGYTEAFF. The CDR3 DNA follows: TGTGCCAGCAGCTCAGGGTACACTGAAGCTTTCTTT.

CDR3 in amino acids: CAWSQGASSSYNEQFF. Written as DNA, the CDR3 is TGTGCCTGGTCTCAGGGGGCCTCGAGCTCCTACAATGAGCAGTTCTTC. This chain joins TRBV30 and TRBJ2-1, with 8 bases aligning to TRBD1. Germline-derived CDR1 and CDR2 are GTSNPN and SVGIG (reference sequence). The CDR3 is made up of 16 amino acids. V lost 5 bases and J lost 0; bases outside the gene matches: 9.

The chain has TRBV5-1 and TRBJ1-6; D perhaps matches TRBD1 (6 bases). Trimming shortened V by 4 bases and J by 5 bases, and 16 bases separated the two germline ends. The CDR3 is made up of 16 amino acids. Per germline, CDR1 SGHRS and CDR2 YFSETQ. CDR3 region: CASSQQGNLNNSPLHF. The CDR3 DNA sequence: TGCGCCAGCAGCCAGCAGGGGAATCTGAATAATTCACCCCTCCACTTT. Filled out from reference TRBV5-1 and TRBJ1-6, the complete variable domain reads KAGVTQTPRYLIKTRGQQVTLSCSPISGHRSVSWYQQTPGQGLQFLFEYFSETQRNKGNFPGRFSGRQFSNSRSEMNVSTLELGDSALYLCASSQQGNLNNSPLHFGNGTRLTVT.

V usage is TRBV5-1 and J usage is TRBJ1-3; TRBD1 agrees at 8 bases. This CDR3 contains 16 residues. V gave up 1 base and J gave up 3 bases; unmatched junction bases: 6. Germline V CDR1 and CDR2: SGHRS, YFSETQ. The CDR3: CASSLRGQGDGNTIYF. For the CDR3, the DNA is TGCGCCAGCAGCTTGCGCGGACAGGGCGATGGAAACACCATATATTTT.

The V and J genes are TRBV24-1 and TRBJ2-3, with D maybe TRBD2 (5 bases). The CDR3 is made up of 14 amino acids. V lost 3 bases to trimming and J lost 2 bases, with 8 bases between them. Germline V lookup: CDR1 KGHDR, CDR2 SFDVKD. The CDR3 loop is CATSDPGITDTQYF. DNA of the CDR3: TGTGCCACCAGTGATCCGGGGATCACAGATACGCAGTATTTT.

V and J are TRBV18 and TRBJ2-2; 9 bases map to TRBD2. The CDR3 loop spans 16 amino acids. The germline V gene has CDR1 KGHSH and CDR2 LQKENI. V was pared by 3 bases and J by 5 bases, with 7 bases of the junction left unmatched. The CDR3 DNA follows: TGTGCCAGCTCACCGCTAGCGGGAAAGAATACCGGGGAGCTGTTTTTT. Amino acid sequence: CASSPLAGKNTGELFF.

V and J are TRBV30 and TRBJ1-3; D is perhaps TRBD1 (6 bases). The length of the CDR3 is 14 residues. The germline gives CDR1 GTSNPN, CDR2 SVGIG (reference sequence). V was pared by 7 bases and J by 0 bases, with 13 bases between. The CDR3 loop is CAYSQGFSGNTIYF. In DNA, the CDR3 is TGTGCCTACTCCCAGGGGTTCTCTGGAAACACCATATATTTT.

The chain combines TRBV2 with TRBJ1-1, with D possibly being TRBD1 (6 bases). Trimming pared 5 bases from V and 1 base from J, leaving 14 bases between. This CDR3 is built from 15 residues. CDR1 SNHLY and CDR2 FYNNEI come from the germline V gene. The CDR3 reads CASSSLGQPNTEAFF. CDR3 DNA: TGTGCCAGCAGTTCATTAGGACAGCCGAACACTGAAGCTTTCTTT.

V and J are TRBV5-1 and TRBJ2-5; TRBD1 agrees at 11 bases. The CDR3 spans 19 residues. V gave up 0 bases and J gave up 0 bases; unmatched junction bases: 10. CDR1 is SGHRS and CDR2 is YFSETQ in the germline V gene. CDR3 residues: CASSLVLGTGGEYQETQYF. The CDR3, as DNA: TGCGCCAGCAGCTTGGTATTAGGGACAGGGGGGGAGTACCAAGAGACCCAGTACTTC. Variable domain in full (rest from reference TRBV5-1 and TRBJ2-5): KAGVTQTPRYLIKTRGQQVTLSCSPISGHRSVSWYQQTPGQGLQFLFEYFSETQRNKGNFPGRFSGRQFSNSRSEMNVSTLELGDSALYLCASSLVLGTGGEYQETQYFGPGTRLLVL.

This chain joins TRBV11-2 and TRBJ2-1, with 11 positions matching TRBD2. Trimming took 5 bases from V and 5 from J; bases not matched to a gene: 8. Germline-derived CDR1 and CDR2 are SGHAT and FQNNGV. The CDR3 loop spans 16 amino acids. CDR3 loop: CASSPRLAGIHNEQFF. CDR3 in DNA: TGTGCCAGCAGCCCGAGACTAGCGGGGATACACAATGAGCAGTTCTTC.

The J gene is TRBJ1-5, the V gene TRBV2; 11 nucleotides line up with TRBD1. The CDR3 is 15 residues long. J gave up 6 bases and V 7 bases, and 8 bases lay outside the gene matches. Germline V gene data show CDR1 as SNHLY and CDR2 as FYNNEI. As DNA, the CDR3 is TGTGCCAGCACCCCCGGGACAGGGGGGTTTCAGCCCCAGCATTTT. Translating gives CASTPGTGGFQPQHF. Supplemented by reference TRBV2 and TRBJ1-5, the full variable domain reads EPEVTQTPSHQVTQMGQEVILRCVPISNHLYFYWYRQILGQKVEFLVSFYNNEISEKSEIFDDQFSVERPDGSNFTLKIRSTKLEDSAMYFCASTPGTGGFQPQHFGDGTRLSIL.

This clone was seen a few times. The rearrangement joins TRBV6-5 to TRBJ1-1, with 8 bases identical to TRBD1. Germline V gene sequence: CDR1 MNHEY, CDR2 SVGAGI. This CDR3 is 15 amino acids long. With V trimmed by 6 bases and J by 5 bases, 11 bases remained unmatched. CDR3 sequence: CASRPPRTGRTEAFF. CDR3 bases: TGTGCCAGCAGGCCTCCCCGGACAGGGAGGACTGAAGCTTTCTTT.

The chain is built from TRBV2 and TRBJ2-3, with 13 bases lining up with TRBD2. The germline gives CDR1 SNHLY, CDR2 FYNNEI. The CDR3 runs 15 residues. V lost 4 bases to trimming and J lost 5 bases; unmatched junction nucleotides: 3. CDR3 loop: CASSGTSGRGDTQYF. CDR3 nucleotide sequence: TGTGCCAGCAGTGGAACTAGCGGGAGGGGAGATACGCAGTATTTT.

CDR3: CASSLLTGLSYEQYF. The CDR3 nucleotides read TGTGCCAGCAGCTTACTAACTGGACTTTCCTACGAGCAGTACTTC. The chain combines TRBV11-2 with TRBJ2-7; maybe TRBD2 (5 bases). This CDR3 is built from 15 residues. CDR1 is SGHAT and CDR2 is FQNNGV in the germline V gene. V lost 2 bases, J lost 1 base, and 12 bases lay in between. The full variable domain, its missing parts supplied by reference TRBV11-2 and TRBJ2-7, is EAGVAQSPRYKIIEKRQSVAFWCNPISGHATLYWYQQILGQGPKLLIQFQNNGVVDDSQLPKDRFSAERLKGVDSTLKIQPAKLEDSAVYLCASSLLTGLSYEQYFGPGTRLTVT.

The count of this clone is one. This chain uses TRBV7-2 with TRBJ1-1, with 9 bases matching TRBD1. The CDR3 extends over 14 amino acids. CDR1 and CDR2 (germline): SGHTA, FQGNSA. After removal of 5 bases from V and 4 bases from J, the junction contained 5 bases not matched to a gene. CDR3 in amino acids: CASSHGTGSTEAFF. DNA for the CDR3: TGTGCCAGCAGCCACGGGACAGGGAGCACTGAAGCTTTCTTT. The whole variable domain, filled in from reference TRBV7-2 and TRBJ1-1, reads GAGVSQSPSNKVTEKGKDVELRCDPISGHTALYWYRQSLGQGLEFLIYFQGNSAPDKSGLPSDRFSAERTGGSVSTLTIQRTQQEDSAVYLCASSHGTGSTEAFFGQGTRLTVV.

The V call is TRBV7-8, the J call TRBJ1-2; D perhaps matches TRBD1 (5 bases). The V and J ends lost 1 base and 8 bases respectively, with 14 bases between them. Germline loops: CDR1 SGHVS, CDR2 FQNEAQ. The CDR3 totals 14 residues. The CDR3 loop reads CASSLDGQGIGYTF. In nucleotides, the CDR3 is TGTGCCAGCAGCTTAGATGGCCAGGGCATAGGCTACACCTTC.

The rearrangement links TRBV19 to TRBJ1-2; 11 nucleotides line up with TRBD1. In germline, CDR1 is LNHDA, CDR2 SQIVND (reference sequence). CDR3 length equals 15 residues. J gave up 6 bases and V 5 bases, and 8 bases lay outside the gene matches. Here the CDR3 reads CASSLGQGAVDGYTF. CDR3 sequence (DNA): TGTGCCAGTAGTCTCGGACAGGGGGCAGTCGATGGCTACACCTTC.

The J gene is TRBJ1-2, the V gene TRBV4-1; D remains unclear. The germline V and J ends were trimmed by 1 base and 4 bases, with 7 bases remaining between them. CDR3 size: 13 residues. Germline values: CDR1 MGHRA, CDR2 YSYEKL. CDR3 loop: CASSQVEGYGYTF. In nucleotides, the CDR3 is TGCGCCAGCAGCCAAGTCGAGGGCTATGGCTACACCTTC.

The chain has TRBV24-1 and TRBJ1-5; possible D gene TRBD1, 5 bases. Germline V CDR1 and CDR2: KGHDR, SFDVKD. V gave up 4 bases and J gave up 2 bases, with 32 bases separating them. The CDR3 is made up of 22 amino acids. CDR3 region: CATSDPILPDRGREGGNQPQHF. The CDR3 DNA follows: TGTGCCACCAGTGACCCCATTCTTCCCGACCGTGGCAGGGAAGGGGGCAATCAGCCCCAGCATTTT.

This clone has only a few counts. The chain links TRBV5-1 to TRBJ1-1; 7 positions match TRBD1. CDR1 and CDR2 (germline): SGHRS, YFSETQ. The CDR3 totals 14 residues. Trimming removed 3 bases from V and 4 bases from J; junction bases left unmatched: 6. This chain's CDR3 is CASSSPAGGTEAFF. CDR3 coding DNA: TGCGCCAGCAGCTCCCCGGCAGGGGGCACTGAAGCTTTCTTT.

The CDR3 loop is CASSLGFGGTYTEAFF. The CDR3 bases are TGTGCCAGCAGCTTGGGGTTCGGGGGGACGTACACTGAAGCTTTCTTT. The chain couples TRBV5-4 to TRBJ1-1; a possible D gene is TRBD1 (5 bases). Germline V lookup: CDR1 SGHNT, CDR2 YYREEE (reference sequence). V lost 0 bases to trimming and J lost 3 bases, with 15 bases between them. The CDR3 loop spans 16 amino acids.

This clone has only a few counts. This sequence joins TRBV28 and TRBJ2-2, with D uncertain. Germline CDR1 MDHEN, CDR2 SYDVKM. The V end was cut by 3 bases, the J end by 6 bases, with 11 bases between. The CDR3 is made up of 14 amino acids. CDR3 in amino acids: CASSFDNNPGELFF. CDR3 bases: TGTGCCAGCAGTTTCGACAACAATCCCGGGGAGCTGTTTTTT.

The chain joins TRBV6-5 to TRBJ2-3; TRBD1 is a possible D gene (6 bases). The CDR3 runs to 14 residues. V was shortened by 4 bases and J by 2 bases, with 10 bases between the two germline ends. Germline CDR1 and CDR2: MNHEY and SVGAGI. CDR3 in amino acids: CASSSRDNTDTQYF. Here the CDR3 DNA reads TGTGCCAGCAGTTCCCGGGACAACACAGATACGCAGTATTTT.

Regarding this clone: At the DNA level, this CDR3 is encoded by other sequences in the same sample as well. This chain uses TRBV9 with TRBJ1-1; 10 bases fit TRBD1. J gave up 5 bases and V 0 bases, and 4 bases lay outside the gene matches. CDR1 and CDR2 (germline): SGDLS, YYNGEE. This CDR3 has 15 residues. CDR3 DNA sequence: TGTGCCAGCAGCGTAGAAGGACAGGGGGGAACTGAAGCTTTCTTT. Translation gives CASSVEGQGGTEAFF. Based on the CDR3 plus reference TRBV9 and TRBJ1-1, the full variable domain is DSGVTQTPKHLITATGQRVTLRCSPRSGDLSVYWYQQSLDQGLQFLIQYYNGEERAKGNILERFSAQQFPDLHSELNLSSLELGDSALYFCASSVEGQGGTEAFFGQGTRLTVV.